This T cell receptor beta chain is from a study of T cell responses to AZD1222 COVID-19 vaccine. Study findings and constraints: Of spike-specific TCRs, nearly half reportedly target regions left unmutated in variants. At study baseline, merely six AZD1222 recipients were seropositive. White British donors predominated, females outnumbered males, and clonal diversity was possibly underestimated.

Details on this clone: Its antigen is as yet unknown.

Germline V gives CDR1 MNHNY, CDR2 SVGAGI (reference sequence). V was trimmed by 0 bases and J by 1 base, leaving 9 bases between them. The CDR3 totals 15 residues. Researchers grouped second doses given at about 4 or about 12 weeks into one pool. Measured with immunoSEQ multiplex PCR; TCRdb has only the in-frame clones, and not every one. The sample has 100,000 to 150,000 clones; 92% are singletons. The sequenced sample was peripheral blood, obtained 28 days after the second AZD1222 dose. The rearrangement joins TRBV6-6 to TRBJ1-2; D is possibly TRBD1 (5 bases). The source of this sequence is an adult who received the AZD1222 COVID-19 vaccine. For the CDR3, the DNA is TGTGCCAGCAGTTACTCTTGGGGGGATAACTATGGCTACACCTTC. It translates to CASSYSWGDNYGYTF.